Sequencing of this T cell receptor beta chain was carried out in a study of T cell clonotyping in hematopoietic cell transplantation. Study-level points and caveats: Higher Inverse Simpson Index values in graft donor and pretransplant recipient predicted broader posttransplant TCR diversity. After transplant, recipient diversity fell while pathologically expanded clonotypes grew through day 180.

Remarks on this clone: Its antigen is as yet unknown. At one of its ends the junction is not consistent with the germline gene, which may arise from a read error.

Germline CDR1 MNHEY, CDR2 SVGAGI. This CDR3 region has 11 residues. Samples: about 28 days before transplant, then days 30, 100 and 180 after. Here immunoSEQ multiplex PCR was the method, and the copy in TCRdb shows in-frame clones only, minus some. This sample has fewer than 11,000 clones, with roughly 71% found just once. This chain joins TRBV6-5 and TRBJ2-7; a weak D match, TRBD1 (6 bases). The sample here was PBMCs, taken 30 days after allogeneic stem cell transplant. The clonotype was recovered from a female patient aged 40 to 55 who had an allogeneic stem cell transplant from a related donor, so T cells may come from the graft donor. Some clones in this sample may be carry-over from other donors' samples. Here the CDR3 DNA reads TGTGCCAGCAGTTACGGCGACAGGTTAAACTTC. As protein: CASSYGDRLNF.